This T cell receptor beta chain was profiled in a study of graft-versus-host responses after intestinal transplantation. This CDR3 has 13 residues. Per the germline V gene, CDR1 is SGHNT and CDR2 is YYREEE (reference sequence). V was pared by 0 bases and J by 0 bases, with 4 bases between. Method: immunoSEQ multiplex PCR; TCRdb's copy keeps in-frame clones and lacks some. The sample carries tens of thousands of clones, about nine tenths recorded once. As to this clone: Its antigen is still unknown.

The sequencing used unstimulated CD4+ T cells sorted from spleen or lymph node cells, collected before transplant. The clonotype comes from a human donor who was the organ donor for an intestinal transplant. The chain employs TRBV5-4 and TRBJ2-7; D unresolved. For the CDR3, the DNA is TGTGCCAGCAGCTTGGGAAGCTCCTACGAGCAGTACTTC. Amino acid sequence: CASSLGSSYEQYF.